This is a list of T cell receptor beta chains from one sample in a study of CD8+ T cells in alopecia areata. Method: immunoSEQ multiplex PCR; TCRdb's copy keeps in-frame clones and lacks some. The sample holds approximately 220,000 clones, 35% to 40% seen once. This specimen was CD4+ T cells sorted from blood, taken around week 31, from a patient treated with tofacitinib. These receptors were taken from a human donor with alopecia areata. The conserved cysteine and the conserved F or W are not part of the CDR3 here. The order of the fields is V gene, D gene, J gene, CDR3 protein. A D gene is named only where the DNA matches it firmly.

TRBV11-2	NA	TRBJ1-1	ASSLAGPGTAF
TRBV27	NA	TRBJ1-1	ASRSSPEAF
TRBV11-2	TRBD1	TRBJ2-6	ASSLGRGPGANVLT
TRBV9	NA	TRBJ1-5	ASSYTSGQPQH
TRBV29-1	NA	TRBJ2-7	SVARGARYSYEQY
TRBV23-1	NA	TRBJ2-2	ASSHPRSFWPRIKVAGELF
TRBV5-1	NA	TRBJ1-1	ASSPQASMSNTEAF
TRBV5-1	NA	TRBJ1-1	ASSYLDNMNTEAF
TRBV11-3	NA	TRBJ1-6	ASSSTSSPLH
TRBV2	TRBD1	TRBJ1-2	ASILGQAYGYT
TRBV2	TRBD2	TRBJ2-2	ASRLTSGNTGELF
TRBV7-3	TRBD2	TRBJ2-4	ASSERLAGVKNIQY
TRBV4-1	NA	TRBJ2-7	ASSQARERAYEQY
TRBV6-5	NA	TRBJ2-4	ASSVKGQGIQY
TRBV29-1	NA	TRBJ2-7	SAKSPRYEQY
TRBV5-1	TRBD2	TRBJ2-2	ASSVAAGVGTGELF
TRBV6-5	NA	TRBJ1-3	AALGRDNSGNTIY
TRBV19	TRBD1	TRBJ1-2	ASSDRVRQTNYGYT
TRBV14	NA	TRBJ2-5	ASSRGTDREAQY
TRBV9	TRBD1	TRBJ1-6	ASSTRQGRGSPLH
TRBV7-9	TRBD1	TRBJ2-3	ASSSNTRGSTDTQY
TRBV4-1	TRBD2	TRBJ2-1	ASSQDTSGGASEQF
TRBV30	TRBD2	TRBJ2-5	AWTTTSVETQY
TRBV19	TRBD2	TRBJ2-1	ASSLNPGTSGWNEQF
TRBV7-2	NA	TRBJ2-7	ASSFDRGAYEQY
TRBV7-3	NA	TRBJ2-6	ASSPDLNVLT
TRBV30	NA	TRBJ1-3	AWSVQGNTIY
TRBV10-3	NA	TRBJ2-1	AISATGDEQF
TRBV18	NA	TRBJ2-1	ASSPQKDNEQF
TRBV20-1	NA	TRBJ2-3	SAPSADTQY
TRBV6-6	NA	TRBJ2-2	ASSRGQEGAGELF
TRBV29-1	NA	TRBJ1-1	SGGESGRNTEAF
TRBV7-4	NA	TRBJ1-1	ASSLKGGAEAF
TRBV4-1	TRBD2	TRBJ2-5	ASSQPTSGAETQY
TRBV14	NA	TRBJ1-2	ASSQDIGNYGYT
TRBV6-5	NA	TRBJ2-3	ASRAGEWDLGTQY
TRBV6-4	TRBD2	TRBJ2-1	ASSEREGDNEQF
TRBV7-8	NA	TRBJ1-2	ASSLASGGGYGYT
TRBV6-1	NA	TRBJ2-7	ASRLQTFSSYEQY
TRBV6-1	NA	TRBJ1-5	ASSLNLNQPQH
TRBV4-1	TRBD2	TRBJ2-3	ASSQDSPPWGGGETDTQY
TRBV5-1	TRBD1	TRBJ1-1	ASSPAGTANTEAF
TRBV30	NA	TRBJ1-1	AWSSRQTF
TRBV7-6	NA	TRBJ2-2	ASSLDLRDKGLSGELF
TRBV6-5	NA	TRBJ2-2	ASRGLNTGELF
TRBV5-1	NA	TRBJ2-5	ASSVQGGETQY
TRBV6-5	TRBD1	TRBJ1-5	ASSWTGVGNQPQH
TRBV11-2	NA	TRBJ2-7	ASSLAGVRGRAGEQY
TRBV6-1	NA	TRBJ1-5	ASSDRGDSQPQH
TRBV2	NA	TRBJ1-2	ASSDRDPLYGYT
TRBV29-1	NA	TRBJ2-7	SGGHRGYEQY